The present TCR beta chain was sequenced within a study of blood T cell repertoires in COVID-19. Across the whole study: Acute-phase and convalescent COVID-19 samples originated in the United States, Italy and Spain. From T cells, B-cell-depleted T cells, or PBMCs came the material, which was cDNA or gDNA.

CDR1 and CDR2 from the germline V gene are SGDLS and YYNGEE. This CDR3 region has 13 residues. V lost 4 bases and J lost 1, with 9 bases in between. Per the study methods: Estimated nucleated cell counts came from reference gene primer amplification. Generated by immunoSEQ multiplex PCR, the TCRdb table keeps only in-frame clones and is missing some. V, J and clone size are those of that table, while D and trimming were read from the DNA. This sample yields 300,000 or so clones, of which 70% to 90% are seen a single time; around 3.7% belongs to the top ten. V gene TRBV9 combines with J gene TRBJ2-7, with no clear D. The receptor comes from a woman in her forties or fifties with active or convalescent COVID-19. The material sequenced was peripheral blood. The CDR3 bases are TGTGCCAGCAGCAAGACACCTTCCTACGAGCAGTACTTC. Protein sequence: CASSKTPSYEQYF.